This note documents a single T cell receptor (beta chain) sequence. Germline V gene data show CDR1 as SEHNR and CDR2 as FQNEAQ (reference sequence). The CDR3 extends over 15 amino acids. The V gene lost 8 bases and the J gene lost 0 bases, with 14 bases spanning the gap. The data are from a study of T cells in narcolepsy. The data were produced by immunoSEQ multiplex PCR, yet TCRdb's version contains in-frame clones alone and is incomplete. The table shows 20,000 to 25,000 clones, with almost 85% occurring only once. Input material: CD45RA- memory CD4+ T cells from PBMCs. The TCR was taken from a human donor with narcolepsy. This chain uses TRBV7-9 with TRBJ2-1; D not resolved. The CDR3 sequence is CASGGFSSSYNEQFF. As DNA, the CDR3 is TGTGCCAGCGGTGGCTTTTCGAGCTCCTACAATGAGCAGTTCTTC.